This T cell receptor beta chain came from a study of T cells in Graves' hyperthyroidism and ophthalmopathy. Study-level information: Peripheral blood was secured at the point of initial diagnosis, before any treatment.

In this sample, this clonotype turned up many times. Its specificity is not known. Per the germline V gene, CDR1 is KGHDR and CDR2 is SFDVKD. CDR3 size: 16 residues. Between the trimmed V and J ends, which lost 4 bases and 0 bases, there was a span of 13 bases. A lack of ophthalmopathy progression within 18 months defined stable Graves' hyperthyroidism. Hyperthyroidism patients were newly diagnosed, had disease duration under 2 months, and were aged 18 to 65 years. General study results and limits: Most thyroid clonotypes that were expanded above 0.001 also turned up in blood.

Authors of the study amplified TCR beta CDR3 regions from RNA transcripts. When the TCR CDR3 underwent first-round RT-PCR, the HTBI primer set was used. TCRdb called the multiplex PCR reads again in MiXCR, with one record for every CDR3 protein. The data contain about 290,000 distinct CDR3 sequences, around 15% of them seen just once; the ten biggest clones take up roughly 7.9%. The rearrangement links TRBV24-1 to TRBJ2-3; D may be TRBD1 or TRBD2 (5 bases each). The receptor's source is a middle-aged woman with Graves' hyperthyroidism. Sequencing was performed on blood. The CDR3 DNA follows: TGTGCCACCAGTGAAACGGGACGGCTTAGCACAGATACGCAGTATTTT. Its protein is CATSETGRLSTDTQYF.